Listed below are T cell receptor beta chains from one sample, sequenced in a study of blood T cell repertoires in COVID-19. Here immunoSEQ multiplex PCR was the method, and the copy in TCRdb shows in-frame clones only, minus some. This table holds around 400,000 clones, more than 70% found once. The sample taken for sequencing was PBMCs or T cells enriched from blood (not recorded which). These receptors all come from a woman aged 18-29 years who had been exposed to COVID-19. Each CDR3 is given with its conserved first and last residue. The D gene is left open where the match is weak.

j_call: TRBJ2-5; v_call: TRBV3-1/TRBV3-2; d_call: TRBD2; cdr3_aa: CASSQGLAGPETQYF
j_call: TRBJ1-1; v_call: TRBV6-5; d_call: .; cdr3_aa: CASSLTDTLNTEAFF
j_call: TRBJ1-6; v_call: TRBV6-1; d_call: TRBD1; cdr3_aa: CASSDTGGEAIGNSPLHF
j_call: TRBJ1-2; v_call: TRBV7-9; d_call: .; cdr3_aa: CASSLVGLSDYGYTF
j_call: TRBJ1-2; v_call: TRBV7-9; d_call: TRBD1; cdr3_aa: CASRPSETGAYGYTF
j_call: TRBJ1-1; v_call: TRBV7-9; d_call: TRBD1; cdr3_aa: CASSQSYRTGDSEAFF
j_call: TRBJ2-3; v_call: TRBV28; d_call: TRBD2; cdr3_aa: CASSDPTSGRSDTQYF
j_call: TRBJ2-3; v_call: TRBV11-2; d_call: .; cdr3_aa: CASSRRQDSTDTQYF
j_call: TRBJ2-3; v_call: TRBV10-1; d_call: TRBD2; cdr3_aa: CASSAGTSGSDTQYF
j_call: TRBJ2-5; v_call: TRBV30; d_call: TRBD2; cdr3_aa: CAWSVPSGGPQYF
j_call: TRBJ1-2; v_call: TRBV5-4; d_call: .; cdr3_aa: CASSWGLQGAGYTF
j_call: TRBJ2-1; v_call: TRBV28; d_call: .; cdr3_aa: CASTIAGTGGNEQFF
j_call: TRBJ2-7; v_call: TRBV3-1/TRBV3-2; d_call: .; cdr3_aa: CASSQVLGASYEQYF
j_call: TRBJ1-6; v_call: TRBV4-2; d_call: TRBD1; cdr3_aa: CASSQQTGFLSSPLHF
j_call: TRBJ1-2; v_call: TRBV15; d_call: .; cdr3_aa: CATTLPGGHNYGYTF
j_call: TRBJ1-1; v_call: TRBV11-2; d_call: .; cdr3_aa: CASSEGSEAFF
j_call: TRBJ1-5; v_call: TRBV15; d_call: .; cdr3_aa: CATHRGGVGNQPQHF
j_call: TRBJ2-1; v_call: TRBV27; d_call: .; cdr3_aa: CASSTLANNEQFF
j_call: TRBJ2-1; v_call: TRBV5-1; d_call: TRBD1; cdr3_aa: CASSLRGQVVNEQFF
j_call: TRBJ2-7; v_call: TRBV19; d_call: .; cdr3_aa: CARIPGHGVREQYF
j_call: TRBJ1-2; v_call: TRBV6-5; d_call: .; cdr3_aa: CASSFRTPTNYGYTF
j_call: TRBJ1-1; v_call: TRBV7-9; d_call: TRBD1; cdr3_aa: CASSLSTGGDTEAFF
j_call: TRBJ2-7; v_call: TRBV7-9; d_call: TRBD1; cdr3_aa: CASSGWDRGRHEQYF
j_call: TRBJ1-2; v_call: TRBV4-1; d_call: .; cdr3_aa: CASSQDRGDNYGYTF
j_call: TRBJ2-7; v_call: TRBV7-9; d_call: TRBD1; cdr3_aa: CASSPIPGTGTGEQYF
j_call: TRBJ2-5; v_call: TRBV7-6; d_call: TRBD1; cdr3_aa: CASSLEGPWTGDSETQYF
j_call: TRBJ1-2; v_call: TRBV29-1; d_call: .; cdr3_aa: CSAADRVDYGYTF
j_call: TRBJ2-3; v_call: TRBV7-8; d_call: .; cdr3_aa: CASSLEQLSTDTQYF
j_call: TRBJ1-2; v_call: TRBV19; d_call: TRBD1; cdr3_aa: CASSPGTGDLGGYTF
j_call: TRBJ2-1; v_call: TRBV27; d_call: .; cdr3_aa: CASSSPNRIAEQFF
j_call: TRBJ1-4; v_call: TRBV7-8; d_call: .; cdr3_aa: CASSSGSVATNEKLFF
j_call: TRBJ1-5; v_call: TRBV7-8; d_call: .; cdr3_aa: CASSLQGTYSNQPQHF
j_call: TRBJ2-3; v_call: TRBV19; d_call: TRBD2; cdr3_aa: CASTPGTTRSTDTQYF
j_call: TRBJ2-3; v_call: TRBV4-2; d_call: TRBD1; cdr3_aa: CASSHTGTGGSDTQYF
j_call: TRBJ2-7; v_call: TRBV2; d_call: TRBD1; cdr3_aa: CASSPGTGTYEQYF
j_call: TRBJ1-6; v_call: TRBV6-5; d_call: .; cdr3_aa: CATTGILGNSPLHF
j_call: TRBJ2-2; v_call: TRBV7-2; d_call: TRBD2; cdr3_aa: CASSSRLAGVNTGELFF
j_call: TRBJ2-1; v_call: TRBV27; d_call: .; cdr3_aa: CASSEHGNEQFF
j_call: TRBJ2-1; v_call: TRBV7-6; d_call: TRBD1; cdr3_aa: CASSFGQASYNEQFF
j_call: TRBJ2-3; v_call: TRBV7-9; d_call: TRBD2; cdr3_aa: CASSQGGSTHTQYF
j_call: TRBJ2-1; v_call: TRBV27; d_call: .; cdr3_aa: CASSLPDNEQFF
j_call: TRBJ2-2; v_call: TRBV3-1/TRBV3-2; d_call: TRBD1; cdr3_aa: CASSQDYRGGKDTGELFF
j_call: TRBJ2-5; v_call: TRBV7-2; d_call: TRBD2; cdr3_aa: CASSPVSLAGRKTQYF
j_call: TRBJ1-4; v_call: TRBV7-8; d_call: .; cdr3_aa: CASSVGRQRNEKLFF
j_call: TRBJ2-1; v_call: TRBV7-2; d_call: TRBD2; cdr3_aa: CASSTGTSDGDEQFF